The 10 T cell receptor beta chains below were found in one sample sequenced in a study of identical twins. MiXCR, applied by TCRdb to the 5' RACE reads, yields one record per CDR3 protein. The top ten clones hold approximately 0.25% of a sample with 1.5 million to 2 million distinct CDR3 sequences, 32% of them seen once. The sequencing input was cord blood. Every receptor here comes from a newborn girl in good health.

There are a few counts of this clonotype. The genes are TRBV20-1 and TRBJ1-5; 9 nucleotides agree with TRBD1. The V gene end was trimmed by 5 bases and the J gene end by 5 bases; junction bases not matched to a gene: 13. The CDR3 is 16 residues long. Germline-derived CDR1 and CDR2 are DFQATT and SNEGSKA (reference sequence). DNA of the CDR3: TGCAGTGCTGGGGGTTATTACAGGGGGCGATATCAGCCCCAGCATTTT. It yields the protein CSAGGYYRGRYQPQHF.

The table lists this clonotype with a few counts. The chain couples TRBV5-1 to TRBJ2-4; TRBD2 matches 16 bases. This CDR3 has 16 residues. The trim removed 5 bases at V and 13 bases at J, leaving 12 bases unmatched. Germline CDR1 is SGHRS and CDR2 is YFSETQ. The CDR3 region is CASSTFGTSGRVVQYF. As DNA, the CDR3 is TGCGCCAGCAGTACCTTCGGGACTAGCGGGAGGGTCGTCCAGTACTTC.

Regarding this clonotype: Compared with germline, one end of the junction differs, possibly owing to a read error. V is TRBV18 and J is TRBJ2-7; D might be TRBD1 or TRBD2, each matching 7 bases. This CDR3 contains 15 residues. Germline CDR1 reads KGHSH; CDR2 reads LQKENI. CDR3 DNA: TGTGCCAGCCCACCAGCGGGACAGTGGGACTACGAGCAGTACTTC. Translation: CASPPAGQWDYEQYF.

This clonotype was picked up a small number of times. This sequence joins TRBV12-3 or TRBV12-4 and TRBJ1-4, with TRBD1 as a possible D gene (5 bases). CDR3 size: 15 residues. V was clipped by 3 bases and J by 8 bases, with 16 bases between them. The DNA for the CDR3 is TGTGCCAGCAGTTTTTCCGGGCAGGGAGGGGAAAAACTGTTTTTT. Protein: CASSFSGQGGEKLFF.

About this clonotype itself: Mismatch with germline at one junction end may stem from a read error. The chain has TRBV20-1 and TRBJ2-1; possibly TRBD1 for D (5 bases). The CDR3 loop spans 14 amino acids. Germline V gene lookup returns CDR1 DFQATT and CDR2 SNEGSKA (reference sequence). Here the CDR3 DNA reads TGCAGTGCCAGAGATAGGGGCGTTTGGAATGAGCAGTTCTTC. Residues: CSARDRGVWNEQFF.

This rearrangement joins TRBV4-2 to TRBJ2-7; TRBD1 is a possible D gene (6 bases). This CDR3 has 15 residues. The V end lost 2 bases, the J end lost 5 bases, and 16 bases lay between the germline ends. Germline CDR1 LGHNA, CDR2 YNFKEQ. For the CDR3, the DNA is TGTGCCAGCAGCCAAACCGGGACAAGGGGCGACGAGCAGTACTTC. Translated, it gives CASSQTGTRGDEQYF.

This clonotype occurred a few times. The CDR3 sequence: CASNRVGQETQYF. The CDR3 nucleotides read TGTGCCAGCAATCGGGTAGGCCAAGAGACCCAGTACTTC. This sequence joins TRBV6-1 and TRBJ2-5, with D hard to call. Germline V CDR1 and CDR2: MNHNS, SASEGT. The length of the CDR3 is 13 residues. Trimming shortened V by 7 bases and J by 1 base, and 10 bases separated the two germline ends.

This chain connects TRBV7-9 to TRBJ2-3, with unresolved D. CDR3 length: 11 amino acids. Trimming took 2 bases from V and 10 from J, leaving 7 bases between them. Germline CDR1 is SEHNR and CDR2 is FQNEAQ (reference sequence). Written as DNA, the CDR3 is TGTGCCAGCAGCTTAACCCATGCGCAGTATTTT. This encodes CASSLTHAQYF.

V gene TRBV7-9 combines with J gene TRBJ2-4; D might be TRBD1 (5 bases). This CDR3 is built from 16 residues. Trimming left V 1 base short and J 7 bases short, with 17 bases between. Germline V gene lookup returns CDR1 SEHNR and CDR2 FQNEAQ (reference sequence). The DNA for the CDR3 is TGTGCCAGCAGCTTAGAGGCAGGGAACCCTTCGAACATTCAGTACTTC. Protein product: CASSLEAGNPSNIQYF.

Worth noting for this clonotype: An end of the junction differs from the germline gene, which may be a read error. CDR3 nucleotide sequence: TGTGCCATCAGCCCGACTAGCGGAAGCTCCTACGGGCAGTACTTC. It specifies CAISPTSGSSYGQYF. The chain has TRBV10-3 and TRBJ2-7; TRBD2 matches 9 bases. The CDR3 covers 15 residues. The germline V gene has CDR1 ENHRY and CDR2 SYGVKD.